The 3 T cell receptor beta chains listed next were all sequenced from one sample in a study of T cell responses to AZD1222 COVID-19 vaccine. The assay was immunoSEQ multiplex PCR, and TCRdb's table has in-frame clones only and misses some. Among about 120,000 clones, about 95% were seen once, and the ten largest hold about 3.1%. Specimen: peripheral blood, collected 28 days after the second AZD1222 dose. The receptors derive from an adult who received the AZD1222 COVID-19 vaccine.

The V gene is TRBV24-1, the J gene TRBJ2-6, with a tentative D call TRBD1 (6 bases). Trimming took 11 bases from V and 0 from J, leaving 10 bases between them. Germline CDR1 reads KGHDR; CDR2 reads SFDVKD. The CDR3 runs to 14 residues. CDR3 protein: CAIQGSSGANVLTF. CDR3 bases: TGTGCCATCCAGGGGAGCTCTGGGGCCAACGTCCTGACTTTC.

The chain links TRBV28 to TRBJ1-2; D gene unclear. Trimming took off 4 bases at V and 3 bases at J, with 3 bases between the two ends. CDR3 size: 11 residues. The V gene's germline CDR1 is MDHEN and CDR2 SYDVKM. The CDR3 is CASSSYYGYTF. CDR3 sequence (DNA): TGTGCCAGCAGTTCCTACTATGGCTACACCTTC.

This clone has a handful of counts. This chain joins TRBV3-1 (or the pseudogene TRBV3-2) and TRBJ2-7, with 7 positions matching TRBD1. V lost 4 bases to trimming and J lost 1 base; unmatched junction nucleotides: 4. This CDR3 contains 14 residues. Germline V gives CDR1 LGHDT, CDR2 YNNKEL (reference sequence). For the CDR3, the DNA is TGTGCCAGCAGCCCCCTGGGACAGTCCTACGAGCAGTACTTC. Its translation is CASSPLGQSYEQYF.